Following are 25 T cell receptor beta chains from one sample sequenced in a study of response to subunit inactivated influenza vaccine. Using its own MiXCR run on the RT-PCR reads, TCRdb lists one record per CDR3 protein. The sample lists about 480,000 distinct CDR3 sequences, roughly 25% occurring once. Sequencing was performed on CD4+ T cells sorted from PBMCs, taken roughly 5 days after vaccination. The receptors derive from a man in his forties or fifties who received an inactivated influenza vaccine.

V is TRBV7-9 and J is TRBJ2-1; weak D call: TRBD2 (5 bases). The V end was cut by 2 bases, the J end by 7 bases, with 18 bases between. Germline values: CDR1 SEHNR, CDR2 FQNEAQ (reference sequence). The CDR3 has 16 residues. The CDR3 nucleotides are TGTGCCAGCAGCTTAAGTAACGGGGTAAGAAAAAATGAGCAGTTCTTC. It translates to CASSLSNGVRKNEQFF.

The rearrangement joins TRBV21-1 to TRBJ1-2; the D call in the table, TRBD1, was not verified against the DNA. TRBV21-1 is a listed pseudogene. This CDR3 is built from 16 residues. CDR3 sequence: CASSLSTGTWGNGYTF. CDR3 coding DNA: TGTGCCAGCAGCCTCTCCACCGGGACCTGGGGGAATGGCTACACCTTC.

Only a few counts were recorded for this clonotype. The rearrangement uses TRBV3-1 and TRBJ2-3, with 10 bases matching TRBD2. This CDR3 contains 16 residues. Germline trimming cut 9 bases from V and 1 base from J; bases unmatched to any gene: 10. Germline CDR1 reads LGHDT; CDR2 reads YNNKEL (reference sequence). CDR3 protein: CASWGPGTSGTDTQYF. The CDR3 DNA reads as TGTGCCAGTTGGGGTCCCGGGACTAGCGGCACAGATACGCAGTATTTT.

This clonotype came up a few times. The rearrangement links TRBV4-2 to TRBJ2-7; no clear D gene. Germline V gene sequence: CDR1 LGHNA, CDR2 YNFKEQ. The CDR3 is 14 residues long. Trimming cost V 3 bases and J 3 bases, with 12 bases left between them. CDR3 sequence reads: CASSQAWSSYEQYF. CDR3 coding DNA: TGTGCCAGCAGCCAGGCCTGGAGTAGCTACGAGCAGTACTTC.

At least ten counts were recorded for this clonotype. CDR3 sequence: CASSQGGISNQPQHF. In nucleotides, the CDR3 is TGTGCCAGCAGCCAAGGGGGGATTAGCAATCAGCCCCAGCATTTT. V usage is TRBV7-2 and J usage is TRBJ1-5; perhaps TRBD1 as D (6 bases). This CDR3 region has 15 residues. V lost 5 bases and J 0 bases, leaving 11 bases between the germline ends. Germline V gene data show CDR1 as SGHTA and CDR2 as FQGNSA.

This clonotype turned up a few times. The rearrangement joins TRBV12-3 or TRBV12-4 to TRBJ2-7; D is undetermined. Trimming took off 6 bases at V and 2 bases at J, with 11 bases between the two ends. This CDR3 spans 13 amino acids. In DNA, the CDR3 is TGTGCCAGCAGCAACCTGGGGACCTACGAGCAGTACTTC. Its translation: CASSNLGTYEQYF.

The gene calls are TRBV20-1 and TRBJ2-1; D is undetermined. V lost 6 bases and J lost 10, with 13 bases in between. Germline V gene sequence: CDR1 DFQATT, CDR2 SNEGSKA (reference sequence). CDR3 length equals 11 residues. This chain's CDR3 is CSAGRAWEQFF. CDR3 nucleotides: TGCAGTGCCGGGCGAGCGTGGGAGCAGTTCTTC.

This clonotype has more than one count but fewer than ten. CDR3 nucleotides: TGCGCCAGCAGCCAAGTCGGGACAGCTAATTCACCCCTCCACTTT. Encoded protein: CASSQVGTANSPLHF. V gene TRBV4-3 combines with J gene TRBJ1-6; 7 bases agree with TRBD1. Trimming took 1 base from V and 6 from J; bases not matched to a gene: 3. Germline lookup yields CDR1 LGHNA and CDR2 YSLEER. This CDR3 contains 15 residues.

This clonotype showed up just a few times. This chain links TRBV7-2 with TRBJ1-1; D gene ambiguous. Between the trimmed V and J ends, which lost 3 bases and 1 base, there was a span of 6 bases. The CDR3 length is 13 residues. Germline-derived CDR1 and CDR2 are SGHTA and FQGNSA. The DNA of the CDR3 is TGTGCCAGCAGCTTTAACAGGAACACTGAAGCTTTCTTT. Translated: CASSFNRNTEAFF.

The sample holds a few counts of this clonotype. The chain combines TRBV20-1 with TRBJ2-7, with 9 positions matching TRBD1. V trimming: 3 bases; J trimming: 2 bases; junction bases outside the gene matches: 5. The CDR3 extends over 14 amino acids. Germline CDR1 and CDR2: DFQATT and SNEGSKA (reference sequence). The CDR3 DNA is TGCAGTGCTAGCCACAGGGGGCCGCCCTACGAGCAGTACTTC. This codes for CSASHRGPPYEQYF.

The DNA for the CDR3 is TGTGCCAGCAGTGTGACTCCCGCAGATACGCAGTATTTT. It specifies CASSVTPADTQYF. V usage is TRBV6-1 and J usage is TRBJ2-3; D is undetermined. V was cut by 4 bases and J by 4 bases, with 9 bases left in between. CDR1 and CDR2 (germline): MNHNS, SASEGT. This CDR3 contains 13 residues.

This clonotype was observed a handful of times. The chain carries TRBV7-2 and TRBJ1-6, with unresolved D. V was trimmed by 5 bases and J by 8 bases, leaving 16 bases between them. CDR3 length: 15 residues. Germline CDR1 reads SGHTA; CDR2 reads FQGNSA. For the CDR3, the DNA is TGTGCCAGCAGCCAAGGTGGACGGGATCATTCACCCCTCCACTTT. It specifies CASSQGGRDHSPLHF.

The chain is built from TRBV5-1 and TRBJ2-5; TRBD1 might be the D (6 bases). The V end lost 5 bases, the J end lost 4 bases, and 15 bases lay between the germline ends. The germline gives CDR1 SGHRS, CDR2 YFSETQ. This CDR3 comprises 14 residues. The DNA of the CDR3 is TGCGCCAGCAGTACCGTGGGCAGGGGAGAGACCCAGTACTTC. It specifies CASSTVGRGETQYF.

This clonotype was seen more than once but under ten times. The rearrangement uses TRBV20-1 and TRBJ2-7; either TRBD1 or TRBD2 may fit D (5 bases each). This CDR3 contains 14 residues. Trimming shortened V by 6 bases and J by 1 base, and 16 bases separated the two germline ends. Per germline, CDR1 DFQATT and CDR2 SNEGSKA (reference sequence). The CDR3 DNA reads TGCAGTGCCAATACAATCGGGGCTTCCTACGAGCAGTACTTC. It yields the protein CSANTIGASYEQYF.

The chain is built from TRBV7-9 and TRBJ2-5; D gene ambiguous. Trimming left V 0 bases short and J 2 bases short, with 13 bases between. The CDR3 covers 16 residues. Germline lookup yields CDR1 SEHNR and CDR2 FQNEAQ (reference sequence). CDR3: CASSLAPLGLQETQYF. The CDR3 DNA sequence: TGTGCCAGCAGCTTAGCTCCGTTGGGGTTGCAAGAGACCCAGTACTTC.

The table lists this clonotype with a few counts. CDR3 coding DNA: TGTGCCAGCTCTACCCGCAATCAGCCCCAGCATTTT. Amino acid sequence: CASSTRNQPQHF. This chain links TRBV7-2 with TRBJ1-5; D remains ambiguous. The V gene lost 8 bases and the J gene lost 2 bases, with 7 bases spanning the gap. The CDR3 length is 12 residues. Germline loops: CDR1 SGHTA, CDR2 FQGNSA.

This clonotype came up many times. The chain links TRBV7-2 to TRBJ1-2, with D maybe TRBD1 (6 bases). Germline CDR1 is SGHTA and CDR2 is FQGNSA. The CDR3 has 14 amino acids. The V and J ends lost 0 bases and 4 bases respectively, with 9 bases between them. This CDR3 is CASSLAGGGYGYTF. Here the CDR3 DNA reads TGTGCCAGCAGCTTAGCAGGGGGTGGCTATGGCTACACCTTC. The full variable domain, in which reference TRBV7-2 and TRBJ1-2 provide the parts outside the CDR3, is GAGVSQSPSNKVTEKGKDVELRCDPISGHTALYWYRQSLGQGLEFLIYFQGNSAPDKSGLPSDRFSAERTGGSVSTLTIQRTQQEDSAVYLCASSLAGGGYGYTFGSGTRLTVV.

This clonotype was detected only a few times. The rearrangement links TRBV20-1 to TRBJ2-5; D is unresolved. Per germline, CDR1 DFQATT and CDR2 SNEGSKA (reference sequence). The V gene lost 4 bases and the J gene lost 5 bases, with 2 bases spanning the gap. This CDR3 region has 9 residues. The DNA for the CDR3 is TGCAGTGCTAAGGAGACCCAGTACTTC. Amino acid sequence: CSAKETQYF.

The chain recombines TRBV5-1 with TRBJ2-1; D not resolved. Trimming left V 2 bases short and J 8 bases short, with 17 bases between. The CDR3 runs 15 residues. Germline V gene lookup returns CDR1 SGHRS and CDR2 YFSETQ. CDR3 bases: TGCGCCAGCAGCTTACCCCTAGGTCCGGGCGATGAGCAGTTCTTC. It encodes CASSLPLGPGDEQFF.

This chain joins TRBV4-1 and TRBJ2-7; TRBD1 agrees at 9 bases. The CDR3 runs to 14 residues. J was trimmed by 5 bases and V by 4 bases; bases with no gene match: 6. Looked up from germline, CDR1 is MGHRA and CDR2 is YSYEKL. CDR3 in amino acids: CASSRGQGPDEQYF. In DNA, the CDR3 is TGCGCCAGCAGCCGCGGACAGGGGCCGGACGAGCAGTACTTC.

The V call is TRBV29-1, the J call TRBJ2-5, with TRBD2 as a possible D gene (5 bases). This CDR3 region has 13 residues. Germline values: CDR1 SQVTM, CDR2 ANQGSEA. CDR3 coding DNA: TGCAGTATCAGGTGGGGAGTCCAAGAGACCCAGTACTTC. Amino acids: CSIRWGVQETQYF.

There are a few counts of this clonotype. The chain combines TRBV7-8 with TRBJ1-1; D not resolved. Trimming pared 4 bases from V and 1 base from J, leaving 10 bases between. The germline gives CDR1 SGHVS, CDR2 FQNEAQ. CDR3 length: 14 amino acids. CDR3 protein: CASSSDGSNTEAFF. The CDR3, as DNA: TGTGCCAGCAGCTCGGACGGGTCGAACACTGAAGCTTTCTTT.

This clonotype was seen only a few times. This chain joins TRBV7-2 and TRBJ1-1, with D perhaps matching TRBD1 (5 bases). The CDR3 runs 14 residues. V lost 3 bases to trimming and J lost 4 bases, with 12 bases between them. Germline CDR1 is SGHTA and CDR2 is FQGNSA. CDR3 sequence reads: CASSFRDPGTEAFF. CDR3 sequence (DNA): TGTGCCAGCAGCTTCCGGGACCCGGGCACTGAAGCTTTCTTT. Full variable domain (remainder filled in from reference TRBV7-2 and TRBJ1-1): GAGVSQSPSNKVTEKGKDVELRCDPISGHTALYWYRQSLGQGLEFLIYFQGNSAPDKSGLPSDRFSAERTGGSVSTLTIQRTQQEDSAVYLCASSFRDPGTEAFFGQGTRLTVV.

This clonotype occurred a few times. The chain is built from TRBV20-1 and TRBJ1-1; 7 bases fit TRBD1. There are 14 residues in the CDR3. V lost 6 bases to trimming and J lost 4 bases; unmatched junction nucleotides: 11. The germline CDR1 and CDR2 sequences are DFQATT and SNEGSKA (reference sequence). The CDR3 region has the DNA TGCAGTGCCCGGGCAGGGGGGCGAGGCACTGAAGCTTTCTTT. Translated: CSARAGGRGTEAFF.

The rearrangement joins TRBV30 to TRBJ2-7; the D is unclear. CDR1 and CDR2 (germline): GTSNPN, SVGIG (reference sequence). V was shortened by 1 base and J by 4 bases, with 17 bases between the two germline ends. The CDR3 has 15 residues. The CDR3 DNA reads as TGTGCCTGGAGTGGGACGGACGGAGCTATTTACGAGCAGTACTTC. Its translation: CAWSGTDGAIYEQYF.